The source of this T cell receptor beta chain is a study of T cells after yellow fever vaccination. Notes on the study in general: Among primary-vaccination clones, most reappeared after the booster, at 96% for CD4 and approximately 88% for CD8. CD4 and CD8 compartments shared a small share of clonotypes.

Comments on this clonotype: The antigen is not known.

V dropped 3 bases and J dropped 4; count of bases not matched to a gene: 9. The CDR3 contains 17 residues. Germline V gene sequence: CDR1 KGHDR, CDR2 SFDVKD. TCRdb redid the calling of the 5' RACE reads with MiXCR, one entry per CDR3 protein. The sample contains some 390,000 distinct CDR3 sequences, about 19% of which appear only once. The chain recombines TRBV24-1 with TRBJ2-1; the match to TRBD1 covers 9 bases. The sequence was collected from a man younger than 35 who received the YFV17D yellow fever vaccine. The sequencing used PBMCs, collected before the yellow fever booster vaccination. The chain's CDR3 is CATSDPARGQGYNEQFF. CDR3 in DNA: TGTGCCACCAGTGATCCGGCGAGGGGACAGGGTTACAATGAGCAGTTCTTC.